This T cell receptor beta chain was found in a study of cytomegalovirus exposure and HLA in healthy donors. Study outcomes and limitations: Altogether, 164 TCR beta chains were recorded as cytomegalovirus-associated.

With 1 base removed from V and 6 bases from J, the gap between germline ends came to 10 bases. There are 13 residues in the CDR3. Germline V gives CDR1 KGHSH, CDR2 LQKENI. This PCR relied on a set of 60 Vbeta primers and 13 Jbeta primers. Assay: immunoSEQ multiplex PCR; the TCRdb copy retains only in-frame clones and omits some. The top ten hold around 1.2% of the sample, which has 100,000 or so clones, about 69% seen once. As concerns this clone: The antigen remains undetermined.

This sequence originates from a man aged 35-49 years in good health and CMV-seronegative. The specimen was PBMCs. V gene TRBV18 combines with J gene TRBJ2-7; maybe TRBD1 (5 bases). The CDR3 sequence: CASSPLKGAEQYF. In DNA, the CDR3 is TGTGCCAGCTCACCACTGAAAGGGGCCGAGCAGTACTTC.